Below are 21 T cell receptor beta chains sequenced from a single sample in a study of cytomegalovirus exposure and HLA in healthy donors. In the PCR, 60 Vbeta and 13 Jbeta primers were used. Only in-frame clones appear in the TCRdb table, and some are missing; sequencing was by immunoSEQ multiplex PCR. There are fewer than 110,000 clones in the sample; roughly 82% occur only once, and 2% to 3% lies in the top ten. Sequences were obtained from PBMCs. These receptors originate from a man aged 30-40 years in good health and CMV-seropositive.

This clone was counted once. J is TRBJ1-4 and V is TRBV2, with 11 bases that match TRBD1. Per germline, CDR1 SNHLY and CDR2 FYNNEI. V was pared by 5 bases and J by 10 bases, with 9 bases of the junction left unmatched. This CDR3 has 15 residues. CDR3 sequence (DNA): TGTGCCAGCAGTAGGGGACAGGGGGGCATCGGAAAACTGTTTTTT. Protein product: CASSRGQGGIGKLFF. Combining the CDR3 with reference TRBV2 and TRBJ1-4 gives the whole variable domain EPEVTQTPSHQVTQMGQEVILRCVPISNHLYFYWYRQILGQKVEFLVSFYNNEISEKSEIFDDQFSVERPDGSNFTLKIRSTKLEDSAMYFCASSRGQGGIGKLFFGSGTQLSVL.

The rearrangement uses TRBV9 and TRBJ1-2; TRBD1 matches at 11 bases. CDR3 length: 15 residues. Germline CDR1 is SGDLS and CDR2 is YYNGEE. The V gene end was trimmed by 3 bases and the J gene end by 4 bases; junction bases not matched to a gene: 5. In DNA form, the CDR3 reads TGTGCCAGCAGCGAACACGGGACAGGGGGCTATGGCTACACCTTC. Protein product: CASSEHGTGGYGYTF. Complete variable domain (other parts from reference TRBV9 and TRBJ1-2): DSGVTQTPKHLITATGQRVTLRCSPRSGDLSVYWYQQSLDQGLQFLIQYYNGEERAKGNILERFSAQQFPDLHSELNLSSLELGDSALYFCASSEHGTGGYGYTFGSGTRLTVV.

V usage is TRBV10-2 and J usage is TRBJ2-6; D is possibly TRBD2 (5 bases). Deletions cut 10 bases from V and 1 base from J, with 14 bases between. The germline V gene has CDR1 WSHSY and CDR2 SAAADI. There are 15 residues in the CDR3. CDR3 DNA sequence: TGCGCCAACCGGACGGGGTTTTCTGGGGCCAACGTCCTGACTTTC. Its protein is CANRTGFSGANVLTF.

This chain uses TRBV18 with TRBJ2-2; a possible D gene is TRBD2 (6 bases). The CDR3 contains 13 residues. The V gene's germline CDR1 is KGHSH and CDR2 LQKENI. Trimming pared 5 bases from V and 5 bases from J, leaving 9 bases between. CDR3 sequence (DNA): TGTGCCAGCTCATGGGCGGGGACCGGGGAGCTGTTTTTT. Its protein is CASSWAGTGELFF.

The rearrangement links TRBV10-3 to TRBJ1-4, with a weak D call TRBD1 (6 bases). V gave up 8 bases and J gave up 3 bases, with 10 bases separating them. CDR3 length: 13 residues. From germline, CDR1 is ENHRY and CDR2 SYGVKD. Here the CDR3 DNA reads TGTGCCATCGGACAGCACGCTAATGAAAAACTGTTTTTT. This translates into CAIGQHANEKLFF.

The V call is TRBV19, the J call TRBJ1-5, with D possibly being TRBD1 (6 bases). Germline V lookup: CDR1 LNHDA, CDR2 SQIVND (reference sequence). Trimming cost V 7 bases and J 5 bases, with 9 bases left between them. The CDR3 has 12 amino acids. This CDR3 is CASTGGYQPQHF. The CDR3 region has the DNA TGTGCCAGTACGGGGGGCTATCAGCCCCAGCATTTT. Full variable domain (missing parts from reference TRBV19 and TRBJ1-5): DGGITQSPKYLFRKEGQNVTLSCEQNLNHDAMYWYRQDPGQGLRLIYYSQIVNDFQKGDIAEGYSVSREKKESFPLTVTSAQKNPTAFYLCASTGGYQPQHFGDGTRLSIL.

This clone appeared once. V and J are TRBV5-1 and TRBJ2-7; D perhaps matches TRBD2 (5 bases). V was clipped by 4 bases and J by 3 bases, with 17 bases between them. The CDR3 is 15 amino acids. Per germline, CDR1 SGHRS and CDR2 YFSETQ. The DNA of the CDR3 is TGCGCCAGCAGCCTTGGACTCTACACTATCTACGAGCAGTACTTC. Its translation is CASSLGLYTIYEQYF.

This chain links TRBV5-4 with TRBJ1-4; D ambiguous. Trimming cost V 0 bases and J 8 bases, with 11 bases left between them. The CDR3 consists of 14 residues. CDR1 and CDR2 (germline): SGHNT, YYREEE (reference sequence). The CDR3 region is CASSLEARGEKLFF. The CDR3 DNA follows: TGTGCCAGCAGCTTGGAGGCACGAGGGGAAAAACTGTTTTTT.

Turning to this clone: A read error may account for a junction end that differs from germline. V gene TRBV15 combines with J gene TRBJ2-6; possibly TRBD1 for D (5 bases). CDR1 is LNHNV and CDR2 is YYDKDF in the germline V gene (reference sequence). The CDR3 has 19 residues. In DNA, the CDR3 is TGTGCCACCAGCAGAGATCTGCTGCTGGGGCTCTCTGGGGCCAACGGCCTGACTTTC. Encoded protein: CATSRDLLLGLSGANGLTF.

The table lists this clone with a few counts. The chain uses TRBV14 and TRBJ1-1, with D hard to call. Trimming shortened V by 0 bases and J by 6 bases, and 14 bases separated the two germline ends. The length of the CDR3 is 15 residues. The germline CDR1 and CDR2 sequences are SGHDN and FVKESK. This chain's CDR3 is CASSQDGGPLAEAFF. In DNA, the CDR3 is TGTGCCAGCAGCCAAGACGGAGGGCCTCTGGCTGAAGCTTTCTTT.

The sample holds a few counts of this clone. The J gene is TRBJ2-3, the V gene TRBV5-4, with 7 bases lining up with TRBD1. The germline CDR1 and CDR2 sequences are SGHNT and YYREEE (reference sequence). Unmatched junction bases numbered 10, after V lost 4 bases and J lost 2 bases. This CDR3 contains 16 residues. The CDR3 protein is CASSAPGQLNTDTQYF. The CDR3 DNA follows: TGTGCCAGCAGCGCCCCGGGACAGCTAAACACAGATACGCAGTATTTT.

This clone occurred a few times. The V gene is TRBV7-9, the J gene TRBJ1-3, with D unclear. This CDR3 region has 16 residues. The V end was cut by 2 bases, the J end by 0 bases, with 11 bases between. Germline V gene sequence: CDR1 SEHNR, CDR2 FQNEAQ (reference sequence). Here the CDR3 reads CASSLSGDFSGNTIYF. The DNA of the CDR3 is TGTGCCAGCAGCTTAAGTGGTGACTTCTCTGGAAACACCATATATTTT.

This rearrangement joins TRBV5-1 to TRBJ1-1; TRBD1 might be the D (6 bases). Germline loops: CDR1 SGHRS, CDR2 YFSETQ. The CDR3 spans 15 residues. V lost 0 bases and J 11 bases, leaving 20 bases between the germline ends. The CDR3 here is CASSLEHREGEGAFF. In nucleotides, the CDR3 is TGCGCCAGCAGCTTGGAGCACAGGGAGGGCGAAGGGGCTTTCTTT.

The chain carries TRBV10-3 and TRBJ2-3; 11 nucleotides line up with TRBD2. The CDR3 consists of 19 residues. CDR1 ENHRY and CDR2 SYGVKD come from the germline V gene. J gave up 3 bases and V 6 bases, and 17 bases lay outside the gene matches. The CDR3 DNA reads TGTGCCATCAGCGTAACTAGCGGGGGCCCTACTATCAGAACAGATACGCAGTATTTT. Its protein product is CAISVTSGGPTIRTDTQYF.

The chain is built from TRBV7-9 and TRBJ1-2; TRBD1 matches at 8 bases. The J segment lost 10 bases and the V segment lost 8 bases, leaving 6 bases of the junction unmatched. CDR3 length equals 11 residues. Looked up from germline, CDR1 is SEHNR and CDR2 is FQNEAQ (reference sequence). The CDR3 DNA follows: TGTGCCAGCGGAGACAGGGGTGACTACACCTTC. Amino acids: CASGDRGDYTF.

This chain uses TRBV19 with TRBJ1-2, with D unresolved. With 5 bases removed from V and 0 bases from J, the gap between germline ends came to 19 bases. Germline assignment: CDR1 LNHDA and CDR2 SQIVND (reference sequence). The CDR3 runs to 17 residues. The CDR3 DNA reads as TGTGCCAGTAGTCCCCTGCCGGGGTCGGAGGCTAACTATGGCTACACCTTC. This gives the protein CASSPLPGSEANYGYTF.

The V call is TRBV5-1, the J call TRBJ2-5; D is perhaps TRBD2 (6 bases). Trimming stripped 5 bases from V and 3 bases from J, with 14 bases between. This CDR3 region has 14 residues. The germline V gene encodes CDR1 SGHRS and CDR2 YFSETQ. For the CDR3, the DNA is TGCGCCAGCAGATTAGGGACTTCCAAAGAGACCCAGTACTTC. Translation gives CASRLGTSKETQYF.

This clone was seen once. This chain uses TRBV14 with TRBJ1-2; weak D call: TRBD1 (5 bases). The germline V gene encodes CDR1 SGHDN and CDR2 FVKESK. This CDR3 is 13 amino acids long. V shed 4 bases and J shed 5 bases, with 11 bases lying between them. The chain's CDR3 is CASSPGRVYGYTF. CDR3 sequence (DNA): TGTGCCAGCAGCCCCGGCAGGGTATATGGCTACACCTTC.

The chain recombines TRBV6-1 with TRBJ1-5; no clear D. The V end lost 4 bases, the J end lost 5 bases, and 15 bases lay between the germline ends. In germline, CDR1 is MNHNS, CDR2 SASEGT. This CDR3 region has 15 residues. The CDR3 region has the DNA TGTGCCAGCAGTGGCCAGGAGGAGGGCTATCAGCCCCAGCATTTT. This codes for CASSGQEEGYQPQHF.

The V and J genes are TRBV7-2 and TRBJ2-7; TRBD2 aligns across 15 bases. V gave up 1 base and J gave up 3 bases; unmatched junction bases: 7. The CDR3 is made up of 18 amino acids. Germline V gene sequence: CDR1 SGHTA, CDR2 FQGNSA. In nucleotides, the CDR3 is TGTGCCAGCAGCTTAGGAGGACTAGCGGGGGGGCCAGGCTACGAGCAGTACTTC. It translates to CASSLGGLAGGPGYEQYF. The variable domain in full, completed from reference TRBV7-2 and TRBJ2-7, reads GAGVSQSPSNKVTEKGKDVELRCDPISGHTALYWYRQSLGQGLEFLIYFQGNSAPDKSGLPSDRFSAERTGGSVSTLTIQRTQQEDSAVYLCASSLGGLAGGPGYEQYFGPGTRLTVT.

The rearrangement uses TRBV23-1 and TRBJ1-5; 12 bases agree with TRBD1. TRBV23-1 is an open reading frame whose function is uncertain. V was clipped by 3 bases and J by 2 bases; unmatched bases: 8. The CDR3 consists of 18 residues. The CDR3 loop reads CASSQGDRGPRGNQPQHF. The CDR3 DNA reads TGCGCCAGCAGTCAGGGGGACAGGGGGCCCCGGGGCAATCAGCCCCAGCATTTT.